The 31 T cell receptor beta chains listed next were all sequenced from one sample in a study of blood T cell repertoires in COVID-19. The protocol was immunoSEQ multiplex PCR, while the TCRdb copy is restricted to in-frame clones and leaves out a portion. Of about half a million clones in the sample, roughly nine tenths were seen once. Sample: PBMCs or T cells enriched from blood (not recorded which). These TCRs come from a woman between 55 and 75 years old who had recovered from COVID-19.

The V and J genes are TRBV3-1 (or the pseudogene TRBV3-2) and TRBJ1-2, with D perhaps TRBD1 (5 bases). V lost 1 base, J lost 3 bases, and 9 bases lay in between. The CDR3 covers 14 residues. Germline V gene lookup returns CDR1 LGHDT and CDR2 YNNKEL (reference sequence). The CDR3 reads CASSQGGGDYGYTF. For the CDR3, the DNA is TGTGCCAGCAGCCAAGGTGGGGGGGACTATGGCTACACCTTC.

The chain couples TRBV5-6 to TRBJ1-2; D is perhaps TRBD1 (6 bases). The CDR3 is 17 residues long. V shed 3 bases and J shed 2 bases, with 20 bases lying between them. The germline gives CDR1 SGHDT, CDR2 YYEEEE. This CDR3 reads CASSSRWWLQGNYGYTF. CDR3 coding DNA: TGTGCCAGCAGCTCTCGCTGGTGGTTACAGGGAAACTATGGCTACACCTTC.

The V and J genes are TRBV7-9 and TRBJ2-7; weak D call: TRBD1 (6 bases). The ends were cut back, 0 bases at V and 0 bases at J, with 9 bases in the middle. Per the germline V gene, CDR1 is SEHNR and CDR2 is FQNEAQ (reference sequence). The CDR3 sequence is 15 residues long. The CDR3 protein is CASSLAQGRSYEQYF. The CDR3 DNA is TGTGCCAGCAGCTTAGCCCAGGGGCGCTCCTACGAGCAGTACTTC.

With regard to this clone: Its ends do not fully match the called genes, so a read error is possible. The chain employs TRBV7-7 and TRBJ2-2, with a tentative D call TRBD2 (6 bases). The CDR3 is 19 residues long. From germline, CDR1 is SSHAT and CDR2 FNYEAQ (reference sequence). The CDR3 DNA reads as TGTGCTAGCAGCAAAATAAGGCATTCGCGGGAACCGAACACCGGGGAGCTGTTTTTT. This translates into CASSKIRHSREPNTGELFF.

This chain joins TRBV2 and TRBJ1-2; D might be TRBD1 (6 bases). V lost 7 bases, J lost 7 bases, and 22 bases lay in between. From germline, CDR1 is SNHLY and CDR2 FYNNEI. The CDR3 spans 15 residues. The CDR3 DNA reads TGTGCCAGCACTATCACAACCCAGGGGCGGCCTGGCTACACCTTC. It is translated as CASTITTQGRPGYTF. Filled out from reference TRBV2 and TRBJ1-2, the complete variable domain reads EPEVTQTPSHQVTQMGQEVILRCVPISNHLYFYWYRQILGQKVEFLVSFYNNEISEKSEIFDDQFSVERPDGSNFTLKIRSTKLEDSAMYFCASTITTQGRPGYTFGSGTRLTVV.

A few counts support this clone. As DNA, the CDR3 is TGTGCCAGCATCCCAACAGGGGTCTATGGCTACACCTTC. Amino acids: CASIPTGVYGYTF. V is TRBV6-5 and J is TRBJ1-2; 7 positions match TRBD1. The CDR3 is 13 amino acids. From germline, CDR1 is MNHEY and CDR2 SVGAGI. Trimming at V came to 7 bases and at J to 4 bases, leaving 6 bases not matched to a gene.

The CDR3 coding sequence is TGCAGCGTCAACAGGGGGAACACTGAAGCTTTCTTT. It encodes CSVNRGNTEAFF. The chain recombines TRBV29-1 with TRBJ1-1; 7 bases match TRBD1. Trimming took 6 bases from V and 1 from J; bases not matched to a gene: 2. CDR1 is SQVTM, CDR2 ANQGSEA, per germline. This CDR3 has 12 amino acids. Full variable domain (missing parts from reference TRBV29-1 and TRBJ1-1): SAVISQKPSRDICQRGTSLTIQCQVDSQVTMMFWYRQQPGQSLTLIATANQGSEATYESGFVIDKFPISRPNLTFSTLTVSNMSPEDSSIYLCSVNRGNTEAFFGQGTRLTVV.

This clone was seen more than once but under ten times. The CDR3 DNA reads TGCGCCAGCAGCTTGGTAGGTGGGACTGGGGCGAGCTACACCTTC. This translates into CASSLVGGTGASYTF. The J gene is TRBJ1-2, the V gene TRBV5-1, with TRBD1 as a possible D gene (5 bases). The CDR3 length is 15 residues. CDR1 SGHRS and CDR2 YFSETQ come from the germline V gene. The V and J ends lost 0 bases and 9 bases respectively, with 18 bases between them.

The J gene is TRBJ2-2, the V gene TRBV2; D unresolved. Germline V gene data show CDR1 as SNHLY and CDR2 as FYNNEI. The CDR3 loop spans 15 amino acids. V lost 5 bases and J 3 bases, leaving 13 bases between the germline ends. The CDR3 DNA follows: TGTGCCAGCAGTTATACCGGGTTCCACACCGGGGAGCTGTTTTTT. Translated, it gives CASSYTGFHTGELFF.

The gene calls are TRBV14 and TRBJ1-1; D remains ambiguous. V was cut by 3 bases and J by 6 bases, with 5 bases left in between. Germline lookup yields CDR1 SGHDN and CDR2 FVKESK. The length of the CDR3 is 11 residues. The DNA for the CDR3 is TGTGCCAGCAGCCATCGAGCTGAAGCTTTCTTT. Amino acid sequence: CASSHRAEAFF. The full variable domain, in which reference TRBV14 and TRBJ1-1 provide the parts outside the CDR3, is EAGVTQFPSHSVIEKGQTVTLRCDPISGHDNLYWYRRVMGKEIKFLLHFVKESKQDESGMPNNRFLAERTGGTYSTLKVQPAELEDSGVYFCASSHRAEAFFGQGTRLTVV.

This chain links TRBV9 with TRBJ1-6; D ambiguous. Germline CDR1 reads SGDLS; CDR2 reads YYNGEE. Trimming removed 0 bases at V and 10 bases at J, with 11 bases between. CDR3 length equals 14 residues. DNA of the CDR3: TGTGCCAGCAGCGTAGATCCATCCGGGTCACCCCTCCACTTT. Translation: CASSVDPSGSPLHF.

The rearrangement uses TRBV6-1 and TRBJ2-1; 8 nucleotides match TRBD1. Trimming cost V 2 bases and J 4 bases; bases outside gene matches: 7. Germline V gene data show CDR1 as MNHNS and CDR2 as SASEGT. This CDR3 contains 16 residues. CDR3 DNA: TGTGCCAGCAGTGAACGGGACAGGAAGTATTACAATGAGCAGTTCTTC. This codes for CASSERDRKYYNEQFF.

CDR3 DNA: TGCGCCAGCAGCTTGGGTCAGGAAGCTAACTATGGCTACACCTTC. As protein: CASSLGQEANYGYTF. V and J are TRBV5-1 and TRBJ1-2; D call uncertain. The V end lost 0 bases, the J end lost 0 bases, and 9 bases lay between the germline ends. The length of the CDR3 is 15 residues. Germline CDR1 SGHRS, CDR2 YFSETQ.

V and J are TRBV3-1 (or the pseudogene TRBV3-2) and TRBJ2-3; tentative D call: TRBD2 (5 bases). This CDR3 comprises 14 residues. V gave up 2 bases and J gave up 0 bases, with 6 bases separating them. Germline CDR1 LGHDT, CDR2 YNNKEL (reference sequence). The CDR3 DNA follows: TGTGCCAGCAGCCAAAGCGGAAGCACAGATACGCAGTATTTT. It yields the protein CASSQSGSTDTQYF.

V gene TRBV2 combines with J gene TRBJ2-2, with 7 positions matching TRBD2. The CDR3 extends over 15 amino acids. V shed 5 bases, J shed 0 bases, and the junction held 3 bases outside the gene matches. Germline V gene data show CDR1 as SNHLY and CDR2 as FYNNEI. The CDR3 protein is CASSTGLANTGELFF. As DNA, the CDR3 is TGTGCCAGCAGTACAGGACTAGCGAACACCGGGGAGCTGTTTTTT.

Details on this clone: Other DNA sequences in this sample translate to the same CDR3. CDR3 amino acids: CASSFTGEETQYF. CDR3 DNA sequence: TGCGCCAGCAGCTTTACAGGGGAGGAGACCCAGTACTTC. The genes are TRBV5-1 and TRBJ2-5, with 7 bases matching TRBD1. This CDR3 has 13 amino acids. From germline, CDR1 is SGHRS and CDR2 YFSETQ. Trimming removed 2 bases from V and 5 bases from J; junction bases left unmatched: 3.

Details on this clone: Additional DNA sequences in this sample encode the identical CDR3. The V call is TRBV7-2, the J call TRBJ2-3, with 12 nucleotides matching TRBD2. Germline CDR1 is SGHTA and CDR2 is FQGNSA. The length of the CDR3 is 15 residues. V trimming: 3 bases; J trimming: 5 bases; junction bases outside the gene matches: 3. In nucleotides, the CDR3 is TGTGCCAGCAGCTTGCTAGCGGGGGGGGGAGATACGCAGTATTTT. Protein: CASSLLAGGGDTQYF.

The V gene is TRBV18, the J gene TRBJ2-2, with D unclear. V lost 4 bases and J lost 2, with 8 bases in between. This CDR3 region has 14 residues. CDR1 is KGHSH, CDR2 LQKENI, per germline. The DNA for the CDR3 is TGTGCCAGCTCACGTCAGGCAAACACCGGGGAGCTGTTTTTT. It codes for CASSRQANTGELFF.

The chain combines TRBV6-5 with TRBJ1-4; D remains unclear. This CDR3 comprises 14 residues. V dropped 4 bases and J dropped 7 bases, with 13 bases sitting between them. CDR1 is MNHEY and CDR2 is SVGAGI in the germline V gene. CDR3 sequence (DNA): TGTGCCAGCAGTTTGAGTCGGACTGCTGAAAAACTGTTTTTT. Translating gives CASSLSRTAEKLFF.

J is TRBJ1-1 and V is TRBV10-3; D is unclear. CDR1 ENHRY and CDR2 SYGVKD come from the germline V gene. V was pared by 8 bases and J by 3 bases, with 7 bases between. CDR3 size: 11 residues. CDR3 region: CAISGDTEAFF. The DNA for the CDR3 is TGTGCCATCTCGGGTGACACTGAAGCTTTCTTT.

The chain carries TRBV5-6 and TRBJ2-1; D might be TRBD2 (5 bases). The V end lost 2 bases, the J end lost 2 bases, and 14 bases lay between the germline ends. Germline-derived CDR1 and CDR2 are SGHDT and YYEEEE. The CDR3 spans 16 residues. The CDR3 region has the DNA TGTGCCAGCAGCTTTGAGGGCTTTACCGCCTACAATGAGCAGTTCTTC. Translated: CASSFEGFTAYNEQFF.

The V and J genes are TRBV7-2 and TRBJ2-2; TRBD1 agrees at 7 bases. Germline loops: CDR1 SGHTA, CDR2 FQGNSA. The CDR3 loop spans 13 amino acids. Trimming cost V 6 bases and J 5 bases; bases outside gene matches: 3. The CDR3: CASRRGLTGELFF. The CDR3 DNA reads TGTGCCAGCAGGAGGGGGCTAACCGGGGAGCTGTTTTTT.

The CDR3 DNA is TGTGCCAGCAGCGGGGGCGGGGGGGCAGCGGACGAGCAGTACTTC. Encoded protein: CASSGGGGAADEQYF. The chain recombines TRBV7-9 with TRBJ2-7; 9 bases map to TRBD2. The CDR3 spans 15 residues. Germline assignment: CDR1 SEHNR and CDR2 FQNEAQ (reference sequence). The J segment lost 5 bases and the V segment lost 5 bases, leaving 10 bases of the junction unmatched.

The V gene is TRBV3-1 (or the pseudogene TRBV3-2), the J gene TRBJ2-3; 7 bases agree with TRBD2. The CDR3 runs to 14 residues. The V segment lost 4 bases and the J segment 6 bases; nucleotides outside the gene matches: 7. The germline gives CDR1 LGHDT, CDR2 YNNKEL (reference sequence). The CDR3 loop is CASSRGGGRDTQYF. The DNA for the CDR3 is TGTGCCAGCAGCCGCGGCGGGGGACGGGATACGCAGTATTTT.

This chain connects TRBV5-6 to TRBJ1-5; no clear D. The CDR3 is made up of 14 amino acids. The ends were cut back, 6 bases at V and 0 bases at J, with 10 bases in the middle. Germline V gene sequence: CDR1 SGHDT, CDR2 YYEEEE. CDR3 DNA sequence: TGTGCCAGCACCCTAGGAAGTAGCAATCAGCCCCAGCATTTT. This codes for CASTLGSSNQPQHF.

The rearrangement links TRBV7-2 to TRBJ1-6; D gene unclear. Germline assignment: CDR1 SGHTA and CDR2 FQGNSA. Trimming stripped 2 bases from V and 7 bases from J, with 6 bases between. This CDR3 spans 13 amino acids. The CDR3 reads CASSLYRNSPLHF. Written as DNA, the CDR3 is TGTGCCAGCAGCTTATACCGGAATTCACCCCTCCACTTT.

This chain joins TRBV6-1 and TRBJ1-2, with TRBD1 matching over 7 bases. Germline CDR1 is MNHNS and CDR2 is SASEGT. There are 14 residues in the CDR3. The J segment lost 4 bases and the V segment lost 1 base, leaving 3 bases of the junction unmatched. The CDR3 DNA reads TGTGCCAGCAGTGAAGTTGACAGGGTCTATGGCTACACCTTC. Translated: CASSEVDRVYGYTF.

The V and J genes are TRBV5-1 and TRBJ1-1, with D maybe TRBD1 (6 bases). V was clipped by 0 bases and J by 11 bases, with 8 bases between them. Germline CDR1 SGHRS, CDR2 YFSETQ. This CDR3 has 11 residues. CDR3 loop: CASSLEGVAFF. DNA for the CDR3: TGCGCCAGCAGCTTGGAGGGGGTGGCTTTCTTT.

This sequence joins TRBV11-2 and TRBJ1-5, with a possible D match to TRBD1 (6 bases). Germline V lookup: CDR1 SGHAT, CDR2 FQNNGV. Trimming stripped 2 bases from V and 5 bases from J, with 10 bases between. This CDR3 is 14 amino acids long. The CDR3 region has the DNA TGTGCCAGCAGCTTATGGGGGCGCTATCAGCCCCAGCATTTT. This codes for CASSLWGRYQPQHF.

This chain links TRBV5-4 with TRBJ1-5; TRBD1 might be the D (5 bases). V lost 2 bases, J lost 6 bases, and 12 bases lay in between. CDR1 is SGHNT, CDR2 YYREEE, per germline (reference sequence). CDR3 length: 14 residues. The chain's CDR3 is CASSLAGGTQPQHF. The CDR3 DNA sequence: TGTGCCAGCAGCTTAGCGGGGGGGACTCAGCCCCAGCATTTT.

V is TRBV5-5 and J is TRBJ1-4; 9 bases are a match to TRBD1. V trimming: 3 bases; J trimming: 1 base; junction bases outside the gene matches: 7. CDR3 size: 17 residues. Germline CDR1 is SGHKS and CDR2 is YYEKEE (reference sequence). The CDR3 nucleotides are TGTGCCAGCAGCTCGGAGGGACAGGGTGTAACTAATGAAAAACTGTTTTTT. As protein: CASSSEGQGVTNEKLFF.